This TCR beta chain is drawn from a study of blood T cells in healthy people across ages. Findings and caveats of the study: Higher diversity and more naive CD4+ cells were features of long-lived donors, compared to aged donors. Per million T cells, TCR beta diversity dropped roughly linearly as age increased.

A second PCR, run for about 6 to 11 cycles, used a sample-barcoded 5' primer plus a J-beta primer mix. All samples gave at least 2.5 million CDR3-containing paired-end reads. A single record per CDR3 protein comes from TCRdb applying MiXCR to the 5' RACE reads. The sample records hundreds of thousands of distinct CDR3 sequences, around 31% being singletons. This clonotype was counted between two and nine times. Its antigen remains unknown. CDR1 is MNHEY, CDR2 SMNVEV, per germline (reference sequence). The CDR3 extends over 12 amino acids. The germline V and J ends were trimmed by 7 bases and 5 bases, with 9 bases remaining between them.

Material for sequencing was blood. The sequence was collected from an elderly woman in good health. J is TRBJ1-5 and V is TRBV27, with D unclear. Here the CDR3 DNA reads TGTGCCAGCACCTCCGGCCATCAGCCCCAGCATTTT. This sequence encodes CASTSGHQPQHF.